Each of the 19 T cell receptor beta chains below was sequenced from the same sample in a study of T cells in Graves' hyperthyroidism and ophthalmopathy. The investigators amplified TCR beta CDR3 regions from RNA transcripts. With the HTBI primer set, the TCR CDR3 went through a first round of RT-PCR. TCRdb ran MiXCR on the multiplex PCR reads and lists one entry per CDR3 protein. The table has around 520,000 distinct CDR3 sequences, about 15% seen once. The material sequenced was blood. The receptors shown here come from a woman under 30 with Graves' hyperthyroidism.

The V and J genes are TRBV5-1 and TRBJ2-1; TRBD2 matches 12 bases. Germline values: CDR1 SGHRS, CDR2 YFSETQ. With 6 bases clipped from V and 8 bases from J, the junction kept 9 bases outside the gene matches. CDR3 length: 15 residues. The DNA of the CDR3 is TGCGCCAGCACCCCTAGCGGGAGGGCCGTAGATGAGCAGTTCTTC. Translated, it gives CASTPSGRAVDEQFF.

V and J are TRBV28 and TRBJ1-5; 8 bases agree with TRBD1. The germline V gene encodes CDR1 MDHEN and CDR2 SYDVKM. The CDR3 is made up of 15 amino acids. With 5 bases clipped from V and 6 bases from J, the junction kept 9 bases outside the gene matches. The CDR3 DNA follows: TGTGCCAGCAGTCCGTACACAGGGGGAAGTCAGCCCCAGCATTTT. Encoded protein: CASSPYTGGSQPQHF.

The chain couples TRBV7-3 to TRBJ2-1; D uncertain. The germline gives CDR1 SGHTA, CDR2 FQGTGA. V was clipped by 5 bases and J by 6 bases, with 14 bases between them. CDR3 length: 14 residues. The CDR3 loop reads CASSALAAPNEQFF. In DNA, the CDR3 is TGTGCCAGCAGCGCCTTAGCTGCCCCCAATGAGCAGTTCTTC.

This clonotype appeared many times. This chain joins TRBV20-1 and TRBJ2-1; 7 nucleotides align to TRBD2. CDR3 size: 13 residues. Germline V gene data show CDR1 as DFQATT and CDR2 as SNEGSKA (reference sequence). J lost 2 bases, V lost 6 bases, and 4 bases had no gene match. The chain's CDR3 is CSAPAGTYNEQFF. The CDR3 DNA is TGCAGTGCCCCAGCGGGAACCTACAATGAGCAGTTCTTC.

This clonotype was seen repeatedly, ten times or more. This chain links TRBV20-1 with TRBJ2-1; TRBD2 is a possible D gene (5 bases). The germline CDR1 and CDR2 sequences are DFQATT and SNEGSKA (reference sequence). The CDR3 spans 16 residues. With 0 bases removed from V and 0 bases from J, the gap between germline ends came to 12 bases. The CDR3 nucleotides read TGCAGTGCTAGAGATACAGCGGCCAGCTCCTACAATGAGCAGTTCTTC. Residues: CSARDTAASSYNEQFF.

This clonotype was detected many times. CDR3 DNA sequence: TGTGCCTGGGGGACATTGGGCAATGAGCAGTTCTTC. Translating gives CAWGTLGNEQFF. This chain uses TRBV30 with TRBJ2-1; possible D gene TRBD1, 6 bases. The length of the CDR3 is 12 residues. Trimming stripped 5 bases from V and 6 bases from J, with 11 bases between. Germline CDR1 GTSNPN, CDR2 SVGIG (reference sequence).

Turning to this clonotype: Given a much more abundant clone one base away, this may be a read error. The chain links TRBV12-3 or TRBV12-4 to TRBJ1-5; D call uncertain. The CDR3 runs to 14 residues. V lost 8 bases, J lost 9 bases, and 20 bases lay in between. CDR3 nucleotide sequence: TGTGCCAGCGGTACCTCGGCGTCGTCGGGGCCCCAGCATTTT. Translating gives CASGTSASSGPQHF.

A remark on this clonotype: A much larger clone is a single base away; this may be a read error. The chain is built from TRBV4-1 and TRBJ1-2; 9 nucleotides line up with TRBD1. Germline lookup yields CDR1 MGHRA and CDR2 YSYEKL. This CDR3 spans 16 amino acids. V was clipped by 0 bases and J by 2 bases; unmatched bases: 4. CDR3 region: CASSQDRQGDNYGYTF. The DNA of the CDR3 is TGCGCCAGCAGCCAAGACCGACAGGGGGACAACTATGGCTACACCTTC.

The chain couples TRBV27 to TRBJ1-3; D is uncertain. In germline, CDR1 is MNHEY, CDR2 SMNVEV (reference sequence). The CDR3 is 15 residues long. Trimming stripped 1 base from V and 4 bases from J, with 11 bases between. The CDR3: CASSLYPTEGNTIYF. CDR3 sequence (DNA): TGTGCCAGCAGTTTATATCCGACGGAGGGAAACACCATATATTTT.

There are many counts of this clonotype. CDR3: CASSRGTGGDEKLFF. The CDR3 bases are TGTGCCAGCTCAAGGGGCACAGGGGGCGATGAAAAACTGTTTTTT. The V and J genes are TRBV18 and TRBJ1-4, with 9 positions matching TRBD1. This CDR3 spans 15 amino acids. Germline CDR1 KGHSH, CDR2 LQKENI. V lost 5 bases, J lost 6 bases, and 7 bases stayed unmatched.

Ten or more counts support this clonotype. The chain joins TRBV10-3 to TRBJ2-4; D unresolved. This CDR3 is 11 amino acids long. Germline-derived CDR1 and CDR2 are ENHRY and SYGVKD. With 3 bases removed from V and 10 bases from J, the gap between germline ends came to 7 bases. CDR3 DNA: TGTGCCATCAGTGATGACAAAATTCAGTACTTC. Protein sequence: CAISDDKIQYF.

The rearrangement uses TRBV10-2 and TRBJ2-1; TRBD2 agrees at 9 bases. The germline V gene has CDR1 WSHSY and CDR2 SAAADI. Trimming took 6 bases from V and 11 from J; bases not matched to a gene: 8. The CDR3 contains 13 residues. The CDR3 DNA follows: TGCGCCAGCAGGGGCCCGGGACTAGCTAAGCAGTTCTTC. Translation gives CASRGPGLAKQFF.

The gene calls are TRBV7-9 and TRBJ1-1, with a possible D match to TRBD1 (6 bases). Trimming took 5 bases from V and 1 from J, leaving 14 bases between them. The CDR3 runs 15 residues. The germline V gene has CDR1 SEHNR and CDR2 FQNEAQ (reference sequence). CDR3 in amino acids: CASSKTGGANTEAFF. The CDR3 coding sequence is TGTGCCAGCAGCAAGACCGGGGGGGCGAACACTGAAGCTTTCTTT.

Ten or more counts support this clonotype. The chain combines TRBV20-1 with TRBJ2-7; D tentatively reads TRBD1 or TRBD2 (5 bases each). This CDR3 has 17 amino acids. V lost 0 bases and J 0 bases, leaving 18 bases between the germline ends. Germline V CDR1 and CDR2: DFQATT, SNEGSKA (reference sequence). The CDR3 nucleotides are TGCAGTGCTAGAGAGTTTTGGCGCAGGGAGAACTCCTACGAGCAGTACTTC. Translating gives CSAREFWRRENSYEQYF.

The chain employs TRBV20-1 and TRBJ1-2; no clear D. V was shortened by 3 bases and J by 6 bases, with 17 bases between the two germline ends. The CDR3 loop spans 14 amino acids. Germline V gene sequence: CDR1 DFQATT, CDR2 SNEGSKA (reference sequence). The DNA of the CDR3 is TGCAGTGCTAGCCCCCCAGCAATCCTGGATGGCTACACCTTC. Protein: CSASPPAILDGYTF.

This clonotype was seen repeatedly, ten times or more. The chain recombines TRBV3-1 with TRBJ1-1; D is unclear. Germline-derived CDR1 and CDR2 are LGHDT and YNNKEL (reference sequence). This CDR3 is 14 amino acids long. Trimming cost V 2 bases and J 1 base, with 8 bases left between them. The CDR3 region is CASSQWRKNTEAFF. As DNA, the CDR3 is TGTGCCAGCAGCCAATGGCGTAAGAACACTGAAGCTTTCTTT.

Many counts were recorded for this clonotype. A read error may be the cause here, since a much bigger clone is one base away. The CDR3 is CASSPGRITEAFF. In DNA form, the CDR3 reads TGTGCCAGCAGCCCGGGGAGGATCACTGAAGCTTTCTTT. The chain combines TRBV12-3 or TRBV12-4 with TRBJ1-1; D gene ambiguous. Between the trimmed V and J ends, which lost 6 bases and 4 bases, there was a span of 12 bases. CDR3 length: 13 amino acids.

This clonotype was seen many times. CDR3 region: CASIGSIGNTEAFF. The CDR3 nucleotides are TGTGCCAGCATTGGGTCGATAGGGAACACTGAAGCTTTCTTT. The chain links TRBV28 to TRBJ1-1; D is ambiguous. CDR1 is MDHEN, CDR2 SYDVKM, per germline. CDR3 length: 14 amino acids. V lost 7 bases, J lost 1 base, and 13 bases lay in between.

Of note for this clonotype: At one end, the junction sequence differs from germline, possibly due to a read error. J is TRBJ1-4 and V is TRBV11-3; D perhaps matches TRBD1 (6 bases). This CDR3 comprises 14 residues. Germline lookup yields CDR1 SGHNT and CDR2 YENEEA. CDR3 bases: TGTGCCAGCCAACACAGGGCAACTGATGAAAAACTGTTTTTT. This translates into CASQHRATDEKLFF.